This entry features one T cell receptor (beta chain) sequence. No antigen is known for it. No base quality information exists; no much larger clone differs at one position. Trimming takes 0 bases off V and 8 bases off J; junction bases not matched to a gene: 11. From its cysteine to its phenylalanine, the CDR3 spans 16 amino acids. Only CDR3 DNA is held: 48 bases, read in frame from base 1. The germline V gene provides CDR1 LGHNA and CDR2 YSLEER. TCRbeta CDR3 regions were amplified from genomic DNA using the immunoSEQ Assay, a bias-controlled multiplex PCR. The original methods were these. The number of nucleated cells in each sample was estimated by amplification of reference gene primers within the assay. Sequence reads were collapsed and filtered to measure the absolute abundance of every unique TCRbeta CDR3 rearrangement. Productive Simpson clonality was computed per sample as the square root of Simpson's diversity index over productive rearrangements. TCRdb mirrors the immuneACCESS table, restricted to in-frame sequences. Some clones are absent from its copies; in checked studies, under half trace to an unresolved V gene, and the reason for the others is unknown. The V and J calls and clone size were taken over from that table, and D and trimming were inferred from the DNA. In this sample the table shows about 220,000 clones, around 84% of which occur a single time. Jointly, the top ten make up less than 20% of the sample.

The sample originates from a study of blood T cell repertoires in COVID-19 (dated by TCRdb to between 2020 and 2021). As for the study more broadly: Samples covering the acute and convalescent phases of COVID-19 were provided by collaborators in the United States, Italy and Spain. Samples came from the ongoing ImmuneRACE study (first 160 participants) plus 1,254 subjects from 6 global collaborators. The repertoires were released in a freely available public database meant as a resource for research on the immune response to SARS-CoV-2. Deeply sampled blood TCRbeta repertoires from subjects exposed to, actively infected with, or recovered from COVID-19 were included in the dataset. Sample metadata almost always included a de-identified subject ID, COVID-19 status, age in years and sex. The prospective study material was composed of cDNA or gDNA derived from T cells, B-cell-depleted T cells, or PBMCs. Where HLA class I and class II types were available, the types were taken from metadata supplied by the sample provider, not from assay-based typing. General conclusions and limits of the study: The quantity of clinical and demographic metadata differed by source and by participant and was supplied without curation.

Each collaborating institution followed its own protocols to collect whole blood in K2EDTA tubes. For TCRbeta analysis, collaborator samples were shipped as frozen whole blood, as isolated PBMCs, or as DNA extracted from either sample type. What was sequenced was peripheral blood. The chain is made from TRBV4-3 and TRBJ1-2; TRBD1 aligns with 8 central bases. The receptor's source is a man aged 30-40 years with active or convalescent COVID-19. The CDR3 region reads CASSQDRIRTGSGYTF. In nucleotide form, the sequence is TGCGCCAGCAGCCAAGACAGGATTAGGACAGGGAGCGGCTACACCTTC.